The clone carrying this T cell receptor beta chain was detected only a few times. Its specificity is unknown. The sample originates from a study of cytomegalovirus exposure and HLA in healthy donors. Study findings and constraints: For most subjects, TCR beta sequences were reported to predict HLA-A and HLA-B alleles with accuracy.

PCR amplification relied on 60 Vbeta primers (plus 13 Jbeta primers). Profiling relied on immunoSEQ multiplex PCR, and the TCRdb table lists in-frame clones only, not all of them. The sample consists of about 150,000 clones, approximately 10% of them appearing once. The specimen was PBMCs. This TCR was recovered from a woman between 40 and 55 years old in good health and CMV-seropositive.

CDR3 amino acids: CASSPRDTGELFF. The CDR3 region has the DNA TGTGCCAGCAGCCCGCGGGACACCGGGGAGCTGTTTTTT. The genes are TRBV9 and TRBJ2-2; TRBD2 might be the D (5 bases). V was clipped by 4 bases and J by 3 bases, with 7 bases between them. The V gene's germline CDR1 is SGDLS and CDR2 YYNGEE. This CDR3 comprises 13 residues. Together with reference TRBV9 and TRBJ2-2, the CDR3 gives the full variable domain: DSGVTQTPKHLITATGQRVTLRCSPRSGDLSVYWYQQSLDQGLQFLIQYYNGEERAKGNILERFSAQQFPDLHSELNLSSLELGDSALYFCASSPRDTGELFFGEGSRLTVL.